The next 14 T cell receptor beta chains were all read from a single sample in a study of blood T cell repertoires in COVID-19. Only in-frame clones appear in the TCRdb table, and some are missing; sequencing was by immunoSEQ multiplex PCR. The sample has 350,000 to 400,000 clones; roughly nine tenths are singletons. The sample taken for sequencing was peripheral blood. The receptors derive from a woman younger than 45 with COVID-19, enrolled during active disease.

This clone was seen more than once but under ten times. The chain couples TRBV28 to TRBJ1-1; D is undetermined. Trimming cost V 5 bases and J 3 bases, with 10 bases left between them. CDR1 is MDHEN and CDR2 is SYDVKM in the germline V gene. The CDR3 loop spans 13 amino acids. CDR3 loop: CASSPPTYTEAFF. The DNA for the CDR3 is TGTGCCAGCAGTCCACCCACATACACTGAAGCTTTCTTT.

V usage is TRBV27 and J usage is TRBJ2-7; 8 bases line up with TRBD2. The junction had 6 bases not matched to a gene; V was cut back by 5 bases and J by 3 bases. CDR3 length: 14 amino acids. From germline, CDR1 is MNHEY and CDR2 SMNVEV (reference sequence). This chain's CDR3 is CASSPGLGDYEQYV. The CDR3 bases are TGTGCCAGCAGTCCGGGACTAGGAGACTACGAGCAGTACGTC.

The chain links TRBV10-3 to TRBJ2-5; 14 bases match TRBD2. Per the germline V gene, CDR1 is ENHRY and CDR2 is SYGVKD. V gave up 0 bases and J gave up 3 bases; unmatched junction bases: 3. The CDR3 is 17 residues long. The CDR3 sequence is CAISESRLAGGKETQYF. CDR3 DNA: TGTGCCATCAGTGAGTCTAGACTAGCGGGGGGGAAAGAGACCCAGTACTTC.

DNA for the CDR3: TGTGCCAGCAGCTTGGGAGGCGAGCAGTACGTC. Protein product: CASSLGGEQYV. The rearrangement links TRBV5-4 to TRBJ2-7, with unresolved D. CDR3 size: 11 residues. Looked up from germline, CDR1 is SGHNT and CDR2 is YYREEE (reference sequence). Trimming took off 0 bases at V and 6 bases at J, with 4 bases between the two ends.

This clone has just one count. This chain joins TRBV29-1 and TRBJ2-3; 8 bases align to TRBD1. V shed 5 bases, J shed 6 bases, and the junction held 19 bases outside the gene matches. The germline gives CDR1 SQVTM, CDR2 ANQGSEA. The CDR3 extends over 17 amino acids. The CDR3 loop is CSVTDSQGVPYRDTQYF. The CDR3 bases are TGCAGCGTTACGGATTCACAGGGGGTCCCCTATAGGGATACGCAGTATTTT.

V is TRBV6-5 and J is TRBJ2-7; 8 bases fit TRBD1. The CDR3 loop spans 14 amino acids. Unmatched junction bases numbered 9, after V lost 6 bases and J lost 5 bases. Germline CDR1 MNHEY, CDR2 SVGAGI. The CDR3 region is CASRPDRGSDEQYF. The CDR3 bases are TGTGCCAGCAGACCAGACAGGGGAAGTGACGAGCAGTACTTC.

This clone occurred a few times. The chain is built from TRBV5-4 and TRBJ2-2; perhaps TRBD2 as D (7 bases). The CDR3 has 17 residues. The germline CDR1 and CDR2 sequences are SGHNT and YYREEE (reference sequence). Deletions cut 6 bases from V and 4 bases from J, with 22 bases between. The DNA of the CDR3 is TGTGCCAGCACCTTCCCCTCTGGGGGGGGGCCCACCGGGGAGCTGTTTTTT. The encoded protein is CASTFPSGGGPTGELFF.

Worth noting for this clone: At one of its ends the junction is not consistent with the germline gene, which may arise from a read error. The chain joins TRBV25-1 to TRBJ2-7; perhaps TRBD2 as D (6 bases). The CDR3 has 11 residues. CDR1 MGHDK and CDR2 SYGVNS come from the germline V gene. CDR3 nucleotides: TGTGCCAGCAGTGGCGGGAAGGGGATTGACTTC. The encoded protein is CASSGGKGIDF.

V is TRBV3-1 (or the pseudogene TRBV3-2) and J is TRBJ1-5; TRBD1 might be the D (5 bases). Germline assignment: CDR1 LGHDT and CDR2 YNNKEL (reference sequence). Trimming pared 2 bases from V and 1 base from J, leaving 12 bases between. This CDR3 contains 16 residues. The DNA for the CDR3 is TGTGCCAGCAGCCAAAATCGGAACAGGAGCAATCAGCCCCAGCATTTT. It yields the protein CASSQNRNRSNQPQHF.

The chain carries TRBV7-9 and TRBJ2-7; a possible D gene is TRBD1 (6 bases). The CDR3 consists of 14 residues. Germline CDR1 is SEHNR and CDR2 is FQNEAQ (reference sequence). The ends were cut back, 6 bases at V and 0 bases at J, with 12 bases in the middle. The CDR3 DNA is TGTGCCAGCAGGACAACAGGGAGCTCCTACGAGCAGTACTTC. It codes for CASRTTGSSYEQYF.

This sequence joins TRBV6-2 or TRBV6-3 and TRBJ2-1; weak D call: TRBD2 (5 bases). The V end was cut by 5 bases, the J end by 6 bases, with 14 bases between. CDR1 is MNHEY and CDR2 is SVGEGT in the germline V gene. CDR3 size: 14 residues. The CDR3 protein is CASSRSLLVNEQFF. For the CDR3, the DNA is TGTGCCAGCAGTCGGTCTTTACTAGTCAATGAGCAGTTCTTC.

The chain recombines TRBV5-6 with TRBJ1-1; D is possibly TRBD1 (6 bases). Germline loops: CDR1 SGHDT, CDR2 YYEEEE. The ends were cut back, 4 bases at V and 1 base at J, with 14 bases in the middle. The CDR3 is 15 residues long. DNA of the CDR3: TGTGCCAGCAGCCCCCGGACAGCGCCGAACACTGAAGCTTTCTTT. It encodes CASSPRTAPNTEAFF.

This rearrangement joins TRBV6-2 or TRBV6-3 to TRBJ1-3, with 9 bases aligning to TRBD1. The V and J ends lost 4 bases and 6 bases, in that order; junction bases with no gene match: 19. Germline V gene sequence: CDR1 MNHEY, CDR2 SVGEGT. This CDR3 region has 19 residues. This CDR3 reads CASSSITGSGTGNANTIYF. The CDR3 DNA reads TGTGCCAGCAGTTCAATCACCGGATCGGGGACAGGGAACGCAAACACCATATATTTT.

The chain joins TRBV6-5 to TRBJ2-2; possible D gene TRBD2, 5 bases. The ends were cut back, 6 bases at V and 1 base at J, with 9 bases in the middle. The CDR3 extends over 14 amino acids. Per the germline V gene, CDR1 is MNHEY and CDR2 is SVGAGI. The CDR3 sequence: CASRGLENTGELFF. CDR3 nucleotide sequence: TGTGCCAGCAGAGGACTGGAGAACACCGGGGAGCTGTTTTTT.